The entry below gives a single T cell receptor beta chain sequence along with its context. What it binds is unknown. This entry comes from a study of regulatory T cells in long-lasting Graves disease. Findings of the study overall: The number of shared public clonotypes was higher in persistent patients (around 2,700) than new patients (around 960). There was favoring of TRBV28, TRBJ1-2 and TRBJ2-5 in persistent disease.

Combining iRepertoire HTBI primers with Arm-PCR of CDR3 regions, the authors built TCR beta libraries. TCRdb itself ran the multiplex PCR reads through MiXCR, one entry per CDR3 protein. The sample consists of around 500,000 distinct CDR3 sequences, about 12% of them appearing once. V was clipped by 1 base and J by 7 bases, with 19 bases between them. Looked up from germline, CDR1 is LNHNV and CDR2 is YYDKDF (reference sequence). The CDR3 covers 17 residues. Described time point: newly diagnosed GD, antithyroid drugs for less than 3 months. Scientists built the TCR library using RNA that was extracted from PBMCs. The sample was also linked to a second study, of T cells in Graves' hyperthyroidism and ophthalmopathy. From that study: An initial round of RT-PCR targeting the TCR CDR3 relied on the HTBI primer set. In the blood, most expanded thyroid clonotypes above 0.001 appeared as well.

This sample comprised peripheral blood mononuclear cells (PBMCs), obtained at new diagnosis, from a patient treated with antithyroid drugs. This chain uses TRBV15 with TRBJ2-2, with a tentative D call TRBD2 (7 bases). This clonotype was sampled from a woman in her twenties or thirties with Graves disease. The DNA of the CDR3 is TGTGCCACCAGCAGAGTAAAGGGGGAGGGCCTGGGCGGGGAGCTGTTTTTT. Translated, it gives CATSRVKGEGLGGELFF.